These 7 T cell receptor beta chains were all obtained from the same sample, sequenced in a study of blood T cell repertoires in COVID-19. TCRdb keeps only in-frame clones here, not all; method: immunoSEQ multiplex PCR. The sample lists a few hundred thousand clones; 80% to 90% were seen once. The material sequenced was PBMCs or T cells enriched from blood (not recorded which). These receptors were taken from a man aged 18 to 35 who had recovered from COVID-19.

V is TRBV24-1 and J is TRBJ1-6; no definite D call. The germline V gene encodes CDR1 KGHDR and CDR2 SFDVKD. The ends were cut back, 4 bases at V and 9 bases at J, with 6 bases in the middle. The CDR3 runs 12 residues. CDR3: CATSDSGSPLHF. Written as DNA, the CDR3 is TGTGCCACCAGTGACTCGGGTTCACCCCTCCACTTT.

The genes are TRBV5-4 and TRBJ1-2, with D possibly TRBD1 on 5 matching bases. There are 13 residues in the CDR3. Per the germline V gene, CDR1 is SGHNT and CDR2 is YYREEE (reference sequence). Trimming pared 2 bases from V and 8 bases from J, leaving 13 bases between. The CDR3 loop reads CASSLDRLGGYTF. The CDR3 DNA follows: TGTGCCAGCAGCTTAGACAGACTGGGAGGCTACACCTTC.

The chain has TRBV18 and TRBJ1-2, with 8 bases matching TRBD1. V lost 3 bases, J lost 4 bases, and 4 bases stayed unmatched. The CDR3 loop spans 14 amino acids. Germline loops: CDR1 KGHSH, CDR2 LQKENI. The CDR3 region is CASSPGQGTYGYTF. The DNA for the CDR3 is TGTGCCAGCTCACCTGGACAGGGAACCTATGGCTACACCTTC.

This sequence joins TRBV6-4 and TRBJ2-2; 10 bases map to TRBD1. This CDR3 is 14 amino acids long. The trim removed 4 bases at V and 6 bases at J, leaving 2 bases unmatched. The germline gives CDR1 MRHNA, CDR2 SNTAGT. CDR3 protein: CASSAGTGAGELFF. The CDR3 bases are TGTGCCAGCAGTGCCGGGACAGGGGCCGGGGAGCTGTTTTTT.

This clone was detected only once. This rearrangement joins TRBV19 to TRBJ1-1; no firm D call. The CDR3 is made up of 16 amino acids. The germline V gene encodes CDR1 LNHDA and CDR2 SQIVND (reference sequence). Trimming cost V 1 base and J 0 bases, with 12 bases left between them. CDR3 protein: CASSIGGIRLNTEAFF. The CDR3 DNA follows: TGTGCCAGTAGTATAGGCGGAATTAGGTTGAACACTGAAGCTTTCTTT.

The chain employs TRBV7-3 and TRBJ1-1; D is undetermined. V was trimmed by 6 bases and J by 1 base, leaving 9 bases between them. The CDR3 extends over 13 amino acids. Germline V lookup: CDR1 SGHTA, CDR2 FQGTGA. CDR3 in DNA: TGTGCCAGCAGTACTCAGGAGAACACTGAAGCTTTCTTT. Translated: CASSTQENTEAFF.

The chain carries TRBV18 and TRBJ2-7, with a tentative D call TRBD1 (5 bases). Trimming left V 1 base short and J 4 bases short, with 14 bases between. The CDR3 totals 15 residues. Germline assignment: CDR1 KGHSH and CDR2 LQKENI. The CDR3 region has the DNA TGTGCCAGCTCACCACGGCAGGGCGAGCTATACGAGCAGTACTTC. Translating it yields CASSPRQGELYEQYF.